Presented here are 4 T cell receptor beta chains from one specimen sequenced in a study of identical twins. TCRdb redid the calling of the 5' RACE reads with MiXCR, one entry per CDR3 protein. Here the sample spans 420,000 or so distinct CDR3 sequences, approximately 18% being singletons. The sequenced sample was naive T cells sorted from blood. These receptors were collected from a man in his fifties in good health.

A remark on this clonotype: Its ends do not fully match the called genes, so a read error is possible. The chain recombines TRBV23-1 with TRBJ2-7; 13 bases are a match to TRBD2. TRBV23-1 is an open reading frame, and its role is uncertain. The CDR3 totals 18 residues. The CDR3 reads CASRQSTSGRAPFYEQYF. The DNA of the CDR3 is TGCGCCAGCAGACAATCAACTAGCGGGAGGGCCCCCTTCTACGAGCAGTACTTC.

The chain combines TRBV9 with TRBJ2-1; 9 bases agree with TRBD2. Losses at the gene ends were 4 bases for V and 4 bases for J; bases not matched to a gene: 9. The CDR3 covers 16 residues. Per the germline V gene, CDR1 is SGDLS and CDR2 is YYNGEE. In nucleotides, the CDR3 is TGTGCCAGCAGCAGACGACTAGCGGTGACATACAATGAGCAGTTCTTC. It codes for CASSRRLAVTYNEQFF.

This clonotype was seen many times. The gene calls are TRBV3-1 and TRBJ2-2, with 12 bases matching TRBD2. The germline V gene encodes CDR1 LGHDT and CDR2 YNNKEL (reference sequence). The V gene end was trimmed by 4 bases and the J gene end by 2 bases; junction bases not matched to a gene: 8. There are 18 residues in the CDR3. The CDR3 sequence is CASSPAGLAGINTGELFF. CDR3 coding DNA: TGTGCCAGCAGCCCAGCGGGACTAGCGGGCATTAACACCGGGGAGCTGTTTTTT.

The J gene is TRBJ1-1, the V gene TRBV2; 8 positions match TRBD1. Trimming cost V 2 bases and J 4 bases; bases outside gene matches: 3. Looked up from germline, CDR1 is SNHLY and CDR2 is FYNNEI. The CDR3 loop spans 14 amino acids. CDR3 region: CASSERRGLTEAFF. DNA for the CDR3: TGTGCCAGCAGTGAACGCAGGGGGCTCACTGAAGCTTTCTTT. The variable domain in full, completed from reference TRBV2 and TRBJ1-1, reads EPEVTQTPSHQVTQMGQEVILRCVPISNHLYFYWYRQILGQKVEFLVSFYNNEISEKSEIFDDQFSVERPDGSNFTLKIRSTKLEDSAMYFCASSERRGLTEAFFGQGTRLTVV.